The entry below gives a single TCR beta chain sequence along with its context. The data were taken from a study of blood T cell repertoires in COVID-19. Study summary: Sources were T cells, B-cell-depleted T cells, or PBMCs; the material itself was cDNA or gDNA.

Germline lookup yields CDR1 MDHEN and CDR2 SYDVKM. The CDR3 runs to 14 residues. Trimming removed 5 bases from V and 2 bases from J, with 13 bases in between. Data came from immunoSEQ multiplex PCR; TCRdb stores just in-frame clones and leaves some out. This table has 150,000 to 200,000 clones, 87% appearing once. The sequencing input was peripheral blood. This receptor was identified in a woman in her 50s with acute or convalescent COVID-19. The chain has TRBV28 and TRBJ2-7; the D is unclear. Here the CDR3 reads CASSLSGRAYEQYF. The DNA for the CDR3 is TGTGCCAGCAGTCTGTCGGGTCGGGCCTACGAGCAGTACTTC.